The sequence of this T cell receptor (beta chain) was determined in a study of control samples from healthy donors and cancer patients. The repertoire was sequenced with immunoSEQ multiplex PCR; TCRdb's copy has only in-frame clones and lacks some. The sample shows about 79,000 clones, approximately 93% of them seen only once. V was clipped by 1 base and J by 6 bases, with 10 bases between them. Per the germline V gene, CDR1 is LNHDA and CDR2 is SQIVND (reference sequence). The CDR3 is 14 residues long. The sequence was obtained from a woman in her thirties or forties with lung cancer. The sample consisted of PBMCs. This chain joins TRBV19 and TRBJ1-5; D uncertain. This CDR3 is CASSIVGVFQPQHF. The CDR3 DNA follows: TGTGCCAGTAGTATAGTTGGGGTCTTTCAGCCCCAGCATTTT.